This TCR beta chain was captured by sequencing in a study of T cells in Graves' hyperthyroidism and ophthalmopathy. Notes on this clonotype: Its cognate antigen is unknown.

V dropped 1 base and J dropped 6; count of bases not matched to a gene: 17. This CDR3 is 17 amino acids long. Germline V gives CDR1 SQVTM, CDR2 ANQGSEA. Points from the study as a whole: Before onset, ophthalmopathy was predicted by the model a median around 6 months earlier. Ophthalmopathy and stable hyperthyroidism were separated by a 13 V-J model. Peripheral blood also featured most of the thyroid clonotypes expanded above 0.001.

Orbital computed tomography and thyroid ultrasound, together with serum TRAb and thyroxine and clinical symptoms, were used for diagnoses. Amplified TCR beta CDR3 regions came from RNA transcripts. The HTBI primer set was used in a first-round RT-PCR of the TCR CDR3. TCRdb ran MiXCR on the multiplex PCR reads and lists one entry per CDR3 protein. The repertoire consists of hundreds of thousands of distinct CDR3 sequences, with roughly 46% occurring once and the leading ten covering nearly 8.5%. The clonotype originates from a woman aged 18-29 years with Graves' hyperthyroidism. Sequenced input: peripheral blood or thyroid tissue (not recorded which). This chain connects TRBV29-1 to TRBJ2-7; 8 bases agree with TRBD2. CDR3 bases: TGCAGCGTTGAAGGCCAAGAGAACGGGAGGGCCTCCGGCGAGCAGTACTTC. Residues: CSVEGQENGRASGEQYF.